Given below is one T cell receptor beta chain in context. This entry is derived from a study of OX40 agonist ivuxolimab in advanced cancers. CDR1 and CDR2 (germline): MNHEY, SVGAGI. Trimming removed 4 bases from V and 5 bases from J, with 8 bases in between. The CDR3 sequence is 12 residues long. The assay was immunoSEQ multiplex PCR, and TCRdb's table has in-frame clones only and misses some. The table has roughly 89,000 clones, under 90% seen once. The receptor's source is an adult with an advanced solid tumor such as melanoma, head and neck, liver or kidney cancer. The chain carries TRBV6-5 and TRBJ1-2, with no clear D. This specimen consisted of CD4+ or CD8+ T cells sorted from blood, obtained in a trial of the OX40 agonist ivuxolimab. The CDR3 DNA follows: TGTGCCAGCAGTTCTCGCGAGTATGGCTACACCTTC. Its protein product is CASSSREYGYTF.